This section outlines one T cell receptor (beta chain) sequence together with its context. A case of COVID-19 had been met by exposed participants within 2 weeks before study entry. The CDR3 runs 13 residues. In germline, CDR1 is LNHNV, CDR2 YYDKDF (reference sequence). Trimming stripped 0 bases from V and 13 bases from J, with 10 bases between. In the original workflow: Reference gene primer amplification gave nucleated cell count estimates. Only in-frame clones appear in the TCRdb table, and some are missing; sequencing was by immunoSEQ multiplex PCR. For V, J and clone size, that table is used; D and trimming come from the DNA. Here the sample spans about 310,000 clones, 85% being singletons. The sample comes from a study of blood T cell repertoires in COVID-19. On the study more broadly: Samples taken during acute and convalescent COVID-19 were collected in the United States, Italy and Spain.

Sequenced sample: PBMCs or T cells enriched from blood (not recorded which). The V gene is TRBV15, the J gene TRBJ1-6; the D gene is possibly TRBD1 (5 bases). This TCR was sampled from a woman in her 30s who had been exposed to COVID-19. The CDR3 protein is CATSRDTQDPLHF. Written as DNA, the CDR3 is TGTGCCACCAGCAGAGATACACAGGACCCCCTCCACTTT.